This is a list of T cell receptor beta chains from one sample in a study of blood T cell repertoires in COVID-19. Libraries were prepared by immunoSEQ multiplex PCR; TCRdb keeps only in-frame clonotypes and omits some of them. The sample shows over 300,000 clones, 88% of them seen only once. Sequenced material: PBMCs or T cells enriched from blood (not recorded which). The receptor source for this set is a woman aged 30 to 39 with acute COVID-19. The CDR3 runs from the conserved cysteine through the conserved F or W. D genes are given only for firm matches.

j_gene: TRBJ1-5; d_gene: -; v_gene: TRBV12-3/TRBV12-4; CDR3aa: CASSPGRGSPQHF
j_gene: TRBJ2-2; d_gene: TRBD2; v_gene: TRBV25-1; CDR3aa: CASSDPSGGESAGELFF
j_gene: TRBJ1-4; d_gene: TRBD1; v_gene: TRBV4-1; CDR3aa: CASSPSPPGTGGEKLFF
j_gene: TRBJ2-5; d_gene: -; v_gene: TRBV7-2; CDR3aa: CASSLSRETQYF
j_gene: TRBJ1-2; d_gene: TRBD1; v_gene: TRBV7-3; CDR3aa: CASSLSGQVGGYTF
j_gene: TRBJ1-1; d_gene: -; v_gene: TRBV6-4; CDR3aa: CASSPTGGVAEAFF
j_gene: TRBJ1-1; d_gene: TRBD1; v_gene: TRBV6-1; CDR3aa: CASSDDGQVGVTEAFF
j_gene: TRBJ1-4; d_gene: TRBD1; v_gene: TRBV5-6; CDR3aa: CASRGTGKNEKLFF
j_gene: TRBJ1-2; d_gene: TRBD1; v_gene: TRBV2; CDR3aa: CASNQGQRNYGYTF
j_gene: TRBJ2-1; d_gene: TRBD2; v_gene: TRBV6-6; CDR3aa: CASSEFGGGQFF
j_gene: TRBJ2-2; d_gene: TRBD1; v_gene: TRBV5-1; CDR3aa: CASSWDRVNGELFF
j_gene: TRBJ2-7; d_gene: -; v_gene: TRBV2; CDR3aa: CASRTGHYEQYF
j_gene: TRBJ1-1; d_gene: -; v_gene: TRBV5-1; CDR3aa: CASSSPSIDRNTEAFF
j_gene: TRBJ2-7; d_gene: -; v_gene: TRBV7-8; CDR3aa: CASMLLPGGTYEQYF
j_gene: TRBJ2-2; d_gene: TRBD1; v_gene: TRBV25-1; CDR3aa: CASRGQGRNTGELFF
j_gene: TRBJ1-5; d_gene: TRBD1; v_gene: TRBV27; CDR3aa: CASSLWGTGWNQPQHF
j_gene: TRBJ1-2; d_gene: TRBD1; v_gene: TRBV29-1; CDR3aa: CSVLDRGYGYTF
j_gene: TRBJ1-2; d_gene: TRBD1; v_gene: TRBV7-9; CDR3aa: CASRTGGPHSGYTF
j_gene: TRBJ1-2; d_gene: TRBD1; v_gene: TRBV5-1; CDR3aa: CASSEDRAHGYTF
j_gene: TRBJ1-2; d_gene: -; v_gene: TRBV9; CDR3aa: CASSVAPGAGATF
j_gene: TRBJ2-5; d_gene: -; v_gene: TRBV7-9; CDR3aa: CASSLNDPPGTQYF
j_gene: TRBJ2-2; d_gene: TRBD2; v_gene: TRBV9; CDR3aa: CASSVPSGGGTGELFF
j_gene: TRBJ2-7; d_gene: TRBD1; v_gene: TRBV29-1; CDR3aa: CSVATGESYEQYF
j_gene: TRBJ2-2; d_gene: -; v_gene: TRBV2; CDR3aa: CASSVRLDTGELFF
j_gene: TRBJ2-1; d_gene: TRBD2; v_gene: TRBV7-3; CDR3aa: CASSPLAGGHNEQFF
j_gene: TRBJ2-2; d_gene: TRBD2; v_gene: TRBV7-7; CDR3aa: CASSYGLAGNTGELFF
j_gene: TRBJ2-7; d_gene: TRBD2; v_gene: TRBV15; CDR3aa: CATSSVLLARSYEQYF
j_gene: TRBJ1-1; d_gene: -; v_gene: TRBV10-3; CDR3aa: CAISDLQENTEAFF
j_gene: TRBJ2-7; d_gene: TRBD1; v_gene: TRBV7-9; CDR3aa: CASSLAGQALKGEQYF
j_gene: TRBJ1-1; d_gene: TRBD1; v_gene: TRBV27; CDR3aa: CASSLRQGLGEAFF
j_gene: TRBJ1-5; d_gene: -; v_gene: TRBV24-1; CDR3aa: CATSDSIPGPQPQHF
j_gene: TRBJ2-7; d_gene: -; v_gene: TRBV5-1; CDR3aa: CASSLTANEQYF
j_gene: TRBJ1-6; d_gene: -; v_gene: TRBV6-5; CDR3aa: CASSLLHGGNSPLHF
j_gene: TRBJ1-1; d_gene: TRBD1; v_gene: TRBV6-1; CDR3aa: CASSEQGAALNTEAFF
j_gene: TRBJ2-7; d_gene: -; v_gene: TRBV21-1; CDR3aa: CASSNDRDTLHEQYF
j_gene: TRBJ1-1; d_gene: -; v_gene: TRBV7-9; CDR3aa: CASSSPYQGLNTEAFF
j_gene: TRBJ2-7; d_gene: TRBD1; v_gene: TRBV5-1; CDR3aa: CASSYGQGYEQYF
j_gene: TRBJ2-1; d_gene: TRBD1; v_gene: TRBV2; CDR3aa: CASSISRQGAVEQFF
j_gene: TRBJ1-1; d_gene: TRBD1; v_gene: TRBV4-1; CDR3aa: CASSQVKVGQGQAFF
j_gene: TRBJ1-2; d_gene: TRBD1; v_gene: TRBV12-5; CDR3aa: CASGFPAGTAVSGYTF
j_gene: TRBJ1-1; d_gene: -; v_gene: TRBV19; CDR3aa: CASSPGQNTEAFF
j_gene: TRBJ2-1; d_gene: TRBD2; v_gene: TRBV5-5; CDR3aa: CASTVAGGHYNEQFF
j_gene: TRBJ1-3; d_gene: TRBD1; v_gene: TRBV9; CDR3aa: CASSFPTGTGNSGNTIYF
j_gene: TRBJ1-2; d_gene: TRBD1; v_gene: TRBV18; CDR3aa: CASSTGTDYGYTF
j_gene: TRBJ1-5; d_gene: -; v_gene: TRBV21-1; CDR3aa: CASSKEEDRPSNQPQHF
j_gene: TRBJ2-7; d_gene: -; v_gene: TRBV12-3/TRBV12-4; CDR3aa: CASSLYGTYEQYF
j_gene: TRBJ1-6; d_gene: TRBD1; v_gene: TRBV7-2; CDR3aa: CASSLARGIDSPLHF
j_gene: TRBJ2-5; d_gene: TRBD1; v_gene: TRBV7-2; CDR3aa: CASSLSLGGAWETQYF
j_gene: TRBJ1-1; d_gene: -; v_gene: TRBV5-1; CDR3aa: CASSLSAENTEAFF
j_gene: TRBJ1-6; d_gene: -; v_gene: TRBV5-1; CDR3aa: CASSFDRENSPLHF
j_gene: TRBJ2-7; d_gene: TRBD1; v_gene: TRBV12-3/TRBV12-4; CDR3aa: CASSLNRGYEQYF
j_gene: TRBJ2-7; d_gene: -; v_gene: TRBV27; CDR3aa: CATPPNYPIGEQYF
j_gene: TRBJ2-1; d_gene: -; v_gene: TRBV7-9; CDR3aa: CASSSERPNEQFF
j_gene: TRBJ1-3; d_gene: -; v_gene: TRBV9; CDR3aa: CASSVDSIRPIYF
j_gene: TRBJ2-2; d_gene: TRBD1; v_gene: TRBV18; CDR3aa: CASSPKTGGSTGELFF
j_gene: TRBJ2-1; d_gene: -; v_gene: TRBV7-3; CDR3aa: CASSLTGSPEQFF
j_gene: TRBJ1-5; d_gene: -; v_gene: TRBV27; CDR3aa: CASSLSGNQPQHF
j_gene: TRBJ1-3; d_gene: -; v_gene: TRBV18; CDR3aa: CASSPPRSSGNTIYF
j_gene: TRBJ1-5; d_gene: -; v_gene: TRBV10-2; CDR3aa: CASRGDGNQPQHF